Shown below are 31 T cell receptor beta chains from a single sample sequenced in a study of cytomegalovirus exposure and HLA in healthy donors. Vbeta (60) and Jbeta (13) primers were used in the PCR. Profiled with immunoSEQ multiplex PCR; TCRdb holds only in-frame clones, not every one. In the table there are about 140,000 clones, about three fifths of which are singletons. Sequenced input: PBMCs. The receptors derive from a male donor in good health and CMV-seronegative.

This chain connects TRBV4-1 to TRBJ1-4, with unresolved D. Germline V gene lookup returns CDR1 MGHRA and CDR2 YSYEKL. The CDR3 loop spans 13 amino acids. Trimming shortened V by 2 bases and J by 10 bases, and 11 bases separated the two germline ends. The CDR3: CASSQTPRGKLFF. The CDR3 DNA is TGCGCCAGCAGCCAAACCCCGCGTGGAAAACTGTTTTTT.

CDR3 sequence: CASSLAGGYHLYNEQFF. The CDR3 DNA is TGTGCCAGCAGTTTGGCGGGGGGCTACCATTTGTACAATGAGCAGTTCTTC. The chain has TRBV27 and TRBJ2-1; TRBD2 agrees at 8 bases. CDR1 and CDR2 (germline): MNHEY, SMNVEV (reference sequence). The CDR3 extends over 17 amino acids. After removal of 3 bases from V and 4 bases from J, the junction contained 11 bases not matched to a gene.

The V and J genes are TRBV7-2 and TRBJ1-6; tentatively, D is TRBD1 (5 bases). V was clipped by 8 bases and J by 8 bases, with 19 bases between them. Germline CDR1 reads SGHTA; CDR2 reads FQGNSA. This CDR3 region has 15 residues. The CDR3 reads CASDRGLGTHSPLHF. The CDR3 region has the DNA TGTGCCAGCGATAGGGGTTTGGGTACGCATTCACCCCTCCACTTT.

This clone turned up a few times. The chain is built from TRBV7-2 and TRBJ1-5; D is uncertain. V lost 4 bases to trimming and J lost 7 bases, with 14 bases between them. Per the germline V gene, CDR1 is SGHTA and CDR2 is FQGNSA. This CDR3 has 14 residues. Here the CDR3 DNA reads TGTGCCAGCAGCTCACACCGGGGAGGACAGCCCCAGCATTTT. Protein product: CASSSHRGGQPQHF.

This clone was seen a few times. The chain uses TRBV6-1 and TRBJ1-5; D may be TRBD1 (5 bases). CDR1 and CDR2 from the germline V gene are MNHNS and SASEGT. Trimming pared 7 bases from V and 3 bases from J, leaving 16 bases between. The CDR3 contains 15 residues. CDR3 coding DNA: TGTGCCAGCACTGGGAGTCCGGGGGACAATCAGCCCCAGCATTTT. The encoded protein is CASTGSPGDNQPQHF.

This clone was seen only a few times. The chain links TRBV5-1 to TRBJ2-2, with TRBD2 as a possible D gene (7 bases). The CDR3 consists of 16 residues. Trimming took 1 base from V and 6 from J, leaving 16 bases between them. The germline gives CDR1 SGHRS, CDR2 YFSETQ. CDR3 protein: CASSLWGGEVAGELFF. The CDR3 region has the DNA TGCGCCAGCAGCTTGTGGGGGGGCGAAGTAGCCGGGGAGCTGTTTTTT.

The chain joins TRBV5-4 to TRBJ1-3; D ambiguous. The CDR3 covers 15 residues. Germline CDR1 and CDR2: SGHNT and YYREEE (reference sequence). Trimming pared 4 bases from V and 0 bases from J, leaving 11 bases between. CDR3 DNA: TGTGCCAGCAGCCCCGGAGGGTACTCTGGAAACACCATATATTTT. This sequence encodes CASSPGGYSGNTIYF.

This clone was found a few times. In DNA, the CDR3 is TGTGCCAGCTTGAAGACTGATTCCTACGAGCAGTACTTC. The encoded protein is CASLKTDSYEQYF. The V gene is TRBV7-9, the J gene TRBJ2-7; no clear D. V lost 8 bases and J 1 base, leaving 12 bases between the germline ends. The CDR3 has 13 residues. Germline loops: CDR1 SEHNR, CDR2 FQNEAQ (reference sequence).

The V and J genes are TRBV4-2 and TRBJ1-5; no clear D gene. CDR1 LGHNA and CDR2 YNFKEQ come from the germline V gene. The CDR3 runs to 15 residues. Deletions cut 1 base from V and 0 bases from J, with 7 bases between. CDR3 sequence reads: CASSQGRNSNQPQHF. The CDR3 bases are TGTGCCAGCAGCCAAGGCAGAAATAGCAATCAGCCCCAGCATTTT.

The gene calls are TRBV10-3 and TRBJ2-7, with 10 bases matching TRBD1. J was trimmed by 3 bases and V by 9 bases; bases with no gene match: 5. Germline CDR1 and CDR2: ENHRY and SYGVKD. The CDR3 has 13 amino acids. CDR3 region: CAIGTGANYEQYF. The CDR3 DNA follows: TGTGCCATTGGGACAGGGGCTAACTACGAGCAGTACTTC.

The CDR3 DNA reads TGTGCCAGCAGCTTCGGAAGCGGGGGGTTTAGCACAGATACGCAGTATTTT. Translating gives CASSFGSGGFSTDTQYF. This chain connects TRBV5-4 to TRBJ2-3, with 9 bases that match TRBD2. The J segment lost 0 bases and the V segment lost 2 bases, leaving 7 bases of the junction unmatched. Germline CDR1 reads SGHNT; CDR2 reads YYREEE (reference sequence). This CDR3 spans 17 amino acids.

J is TRBJ2-2 and V is TRBV29-1; D not resolved. Germline CDR1 reads SQVTM; CDR2 reads ANQGSEA. The V and J ends lost 5 bases and 0 bases respectively, with 10 bases between them. The CDR3 covers 14 residues. CDR3 protein: CSVRVAANTGELFF. The CDR3, as DNA: TGCAGCGTTCGGGTGGCCGCGAACACCGGGGAGCTGTTTTTT.

The chain uses TRBV9 and TRBJ2-1; 8 bases map to TRBD2. The CDR3 length is 15 residues. CDR1 SGDLS and CDR2 YYNGEE come from the germline V gene. With 0 bases clipped from V and 10 bases from J, the junction kept 9 bases outside the gene matches. In DNA, the CDR3 is TGTGCCAGCAGCGTAGGAGACGGGGGGGCCTTAGAGCAGTTCTTC. Protein sequence: CASSVGDGGALEQFF. The whole variable domain, remainder taken from reference TRBV9 and TRBJ2-1, is DSGVTQTPKHLITATGQRVTLRCSPRSGDLSVYWYQQSLDQGLQFLIQYYNGEERAKGNILERFSAQQFPDLHSELNLSSLELGDSALYFCASSVGDGGALEQFFGPGTRLTVL.

This clone was recorded a few times. The chain's CDR3 is CSVERPLDRVGYNTYEQYF. CDR3 in DNA: TGCAGCGTTGAAAGGCCCCTGGACAGGGTCGGTTACAATACCTACGAGCAGTACTTC. V usage is TRBV29-1 and J usage is TRBJ2-7; TRBD1 matches at 8 bases. J lost 2 bases, V lost 2 bases, and 20 bases had no gene match. CDR3 length: 19 amino acids. Germline CDR1 is SQVTM and CDR2 is ANQGSEA.

The V gene is TRBV30, the J gene TRBJ2-5, with 7 bases lining up with TRBD1. CDR1 is GTSNPN and CDR2 is SVGIG in the germline V gene (reference sequence). Trimming removed 3 bases from V and 5 bases from J; junction bases left unmatched: 9. The CDR3 is made up of 14 amino acids. In nucleotides, the CDR3 is TGTGCCTGGAGAGAATCAGGGGGTAGGGAGACCCAGTACTTC. As protein: CAWRESGGRETQYF.

J is TRBJ1-5 and V is TRBV9; D is possibly TRBD1 (5 bases). This CDR3 has 15 residues. From germline, CDR1 is SGDLS and CDR2 YYNGEE. Deletions cut 0 bases from V and 6 bases from J, with 13 bases between. CDR3: CASSVGDRRGQPQHF. CDR3 DNA sequence: TGTGCCAGCAGCGTAGGGGACCGGAGGGGTCAGCCCCAGCATTTT.

This chain joins TRBV28 and TRBJ2-2; weak D call: TRBD1 (6 bases). The CDR3 totals 15 residues. Germline V gives CDR1 MDHEN, CDR2 SYDVKM. The V end lost 6 bases, the J end lost 6 bases, and 17 bases lay between the germline ends. CDR3 sequence: CASSKSTAGAGELFF. The DNA for the CDR3 is TGTGCCAGCAGCAAATCTACTGCAGGGGCCGGGGAGCTGTTTTTT.

This clone showed up just a few times. The chain combines TRBV7-2 with TRBJ2-7; 8 bases map to TRBD1. The V gene end was trimmed by 5 bases and the J gene end by 5 bases; junction bases not matched to a gene: 11. CDR1 is SGHTA, CDR2 FQGNSA, per germline. The CDR3 has 15 residues. The CDR3 reads CASSLGGRGRDEQYF. The CDR3 nucleotides are TGTGCCAGCAGCCTAGGGGGCAGGGGGCGCGACGAGCAGTACTTC.

This clone has more than one count but fewer than ten. The rearrangement links TRBV6-1 to TRBJ2-5, with TRBD2 matching 11 bases. The J call may be mistaken, given a closer DNA end match to TRBJ2-7. The CDR3 runs 20 residues. Looked up from germline, CDR1 is MNHNS and CDR2 is SASEGT. CDR3 DNA sequence: TGTGCCAGCAGTGAATTGGCTGCCCTAGCGGGGGGTTACCGCTCCTACGAGCAGTACTTC. Translation gives CASSELAALAGGYRSYEQYF.

The rearrangement links TRBV6-5 to TRBJ1-5, with D possibly matching TRBD1 (5 bases). CDR1 is MNHEY and CDR2 is SVGAGI in the germline V gene. V lost 0 bases, J lost 2 bases, and 5 bases lay in between. CDR3 length: 14 amino acids. CDR3 nucleotide sequence: TGTGCCAGCAGTTACTCAGGGGGCAATCAGCCCCAGCATTTT. Encoded protein: CASSYSGGNQPQHF.

The chain is built from TRBV27 and TRBJ2-1; TRBD2 matches at 12 bases. The V gene end was trimmed by 5 bases and the J gene end by 6 bases; junction bases not matched to a gene: 11. The CDR3 is made up of 17 amino acids. Germline assignment: CDR1 MNHEY and CDR2 SMNVEV (reference sequence). For the CDR3, the DNA is TGTGCCAGCAGTCCCAATCCGACGACTAGCGGGGGCAATGAGCAGTTCTTC. Encoded protein: CASSPNPTTSGGNEQFF.

The rearrangement links TRBV27 to TRBJ1-4, with 8 nucleotides matching TRBD1. The J segment lost 3 bases and the V segment lost 3 bases, leaving 3 bases of the junction unmatched. The CDR3 consists of 15 residues. Germline assignment: CDR1 MNHEY and CDR2 SMNVEV (reference sequence). This chain's CDR3 is CASSLWTGSNEKLFF. Here the CDR3 DNA reads TGTGCCAGCAGTTTGTGGACAGGGTCTAATGAAAAACTGTTTTTT.

This clone was seen only a few times. V is TRBV7-2 and J is TRBJ2-7; 12 positions match TRBD2. The germline V gene has CDR1 SGHTA and CDR2 FQGNSA. The CDR3 sequence is 16 residues long. V lost 4 bases to trimming and J lost 7 bases; unmatched junction nucleotides: 11. The CDR3 sequence: CASSSNLAGGPYEQYF. For the CDR3, the DNA is TGTGCCAGCAGCTCAAACCTAGCGGGGGGGCCGTATGAGCAGTACTTC.

This chain uses TRBV28 with TRBJ2-3; possibly TRBD2 for D (6 bases). The CDR3 loop spans 14 amino acids. With 7 bases removed from V and 2 bases from J, the gap between germline ends came to 13 bases. The germline gives CDR1 MDHEN, CDR2 SYDVKM. CDR3 in amino acids: CASIAGTPTDTQYF. CDR3 nucleotides: TGTGCCAGCATCGCCGGGACTCCCACAGATACGCAGTATTTT.

The chain uses TRBV18 and TRBJ1-1; D perhaps matches TRBD1 (5 bases). Germline CDR1 and CDR2: KGHSH and LQKENI. The V end lost 5 bases, the J end lost 4 bases, and 14 bases lay between the germline ends. The CDR3 runs 14 residues. In DNA form, the CDR3 reads TGTGCCAGCTCAGAGCCGGGACTGAGCACTGAAGCTTTCTTT. This translates into CASSEPGLSTEAFF. Variable domain in full (rest from reference TRBV18 and TRBJ1-1): NAGVMQNPRHLVRRRGQEARLRCSPMKGHSHVYWYRQLPEEGLKFMVYLQKENIIDESGMPKERFSAEFPKEGPSILRIQQVVRGDSAAYFCASSEPGLSTEAFFGQGTRLTVV.

This clone was observed a handful of times. The same CDR3 is also encoded by other DNA sequences in this sample. V is TRBV19 and J is TRBJ1-1; weak D call: TRBD1 (5 bases). CDR3 size: 14 residues. Trimming removed 1 base from V and 1 base from J, with 7 bases in between. The germline V gene has CDR1 LNHDA and CDR2 SQIVND (reference sequence). This chain's CDR3 is CASSIGQKNTEAFF. The CDR3 nucleotides are TGTGCCAGTAGTATAGGACAGAAGAACACTGAAGCTTTCTTT.

This rearrangement joins TRBV7-3 to TRBJ2-1; the match to TRBD2 covers 11 bases. CDR3 length: 16 residues. The germline CDR1 and CDR2 sequences are SGHTA and FQGTGA. The V and J ends lost 5 bases and 6 bases, in that order; junction bases with no gene match: 9. CDR3 DNA sequence: TGTGCCAGCAGCCCGACGGGGGGACTAGCGGCCAATGAGCAGTTCTTC. It encodes CASSPTGGLAANEQFF. Looking up the rest from reference TRBV7-3 and TRBJ2-1 gives the full variable domain: GAGVSQTPSNKVTEKGKYVELRCDPISGHTALYWYRQSLGQGPEFLIYFQGTGAADDSGLPNDRFFAVRPEGSVSTLKIQRTERGDSAVYLCASSPTGGLAANEQFFGPGTRLTVL.

V usage is TRBV18 and J usage is TRBJ1-1; D is ambiguous. The V gene's germline CDR1 is KGHSH and CDR2 LQKENI. V shed 5 bases and J shed 1 base, with 11 bases lying between them. The CDR3 is 14 residues long. The CDR3, as DNA: TGTGCCAGCTCATTTTCTGAGGGGAACACTGAAGCTTTCTTT. Protein sequence: CASSFSEGNTEAFF. The whole variable domain, remainder taken from reference TRBV18 and TRBJ1-1, is NAGVMQNPRHLVRRRGQEARLRCSPMKGHSHVYWYRQLPEEGLKFMVYLQKENIIDESGMPKERFSAEFPKEGPSILRIQQVVRGDSAAYFCASSFSEGNTEAFFGQGTRLTVV.

This clone has only a few counts. CDR3 coding DNA: TGCGCCAGCAGCCATCCGGGACAGGGACAAGAGACCCAGTACTTC. Translated, it gives CASSHPGQGQETQYF. V gene TRBV4-3 combines with J gene TRBJ2-5, with TRBD1 identical over 9 bases. This CDR3 spans 15 amino acids. J gave up 2 bases and V 3 bases, and 4 bases lay outside the gene matches. The germline V gene has CDR1 LGHNA and CDR2 YSLEER.

This clone has more than one count but fewer than ten. One end of the junction does not line up with germline, which may come from a read error. This sequence joins TRBV7-9 and TRBJ1-2, with TRBD1 matching over 7 bases. Germline-derived CDR1 and CDR2 are SEHNR and FQNEAQ (reference sequence). The length of the CDR3 is 17 residues. CDR3: CSSSLRRGTDTNYGYTF. The CDR3 DNA is TGTTCCAGCAGCTTAAGACGCGGGACAGATACCAACTATGGCTACACCTTC.

As DNA, the CDR3 is TGTGCCAGTAGTATCCGGACAGGTTATAATTCACCCCTCCACTTT. Amino acid sequence: CASSIRTGYNSPLHF. The chain carries TRBV19 and TRBJ1-6; 7 positions agree with TRBD1. Germline V gene lookup returns CDR1 LNHDA and CDR2 SQIVND (reference sequence). The V and J ends lost 3 bases and 4 bases, in that order; junction bases with no gene match: 3. There are 15 residues in the CDR3.